Following are 24 T cell receptor beta chains from one sample sequenced in a study of T-cell memory formation after mild COVID-19. TCRdb used MiXCR to reprocess the 5' RACE reads, holding one entry per CDR3 protein. The repertoire has 170,000 or so distinct CDR3 sequences, 20% to 25% of them found once; the top ten carry roughly 24%. Material: PBMCs or a T cell subset sorted from them (not recorded which). Receptors originate from an adult woman who had mild COVID-19 (a few samples of this study predate the infection). Cell type and time point are not known.

The chain is built from TRBV4-3 and TRBJ2-2; D gene uncertain. CDR1 and CDR2 (germline): LGHNA, YSLEER. V was trimmed by 0 bases and J by 4 bases, leaving 9 bases between them. The CDR3 runs 15 residues. CDR3 sequence: CASSQDRLTTGELFF. The CDR3 DNA follows: TGCGCCAGCAGCCAAGATCGACTCACCACCGGGGAGCTGTTTTTT.

The chain recombines TRBV6-4 with TRBJ1-1; 9 nucleotides agree with TRBD1. Germline lookup yields CDR1 MRHNA and CDR2 SNTAGT. The CDR3 spans 16 residues. V lost 0 bases to trimming and J lost 4 bases; unmatched junction nucleotides: 6. The CDR3 DNA follows: TGTGCCAGCAGTGACTCCCCGGGACAGGGTTCCACTGAAGCTTTCTTT. It yields the protein CASSDSPGQGSTEAFF.

Only a few counts were recorded for this clonotype. The J gene is TRBJ2-1, the V gene TRBV11-2; 9 bases line up with TRBD1. J was trimmed by 8 bases and V by 5 bases; bases with no gene match: 10. The CDR3 extends over 15 amino acids. Germline assignment: CDR1 SGHAT and CDR2 FQNNGV. The DNA for the CDR3 is TGTGCCAGCAGCCCCGGGACAGGGTGGTCCGATGAGCAGTTCTTC. Its translation is CASSPGTGWSDEQFF.

This clonotype was observed a handful of times. V usage is TRBV20-1 and J usage is TRBJ1-2; 9 nucleotides match TRBD1. The germline V gene has CDR1 DFQATT and CDR2 SNEGSKA (reference sequence). The CDR3 is 12 amino acids. J was trimmed by 7 bases and V by 7 bases; bases with no gene match: 7. The CDR3 DNA reads as TGCAGTGTTCCGGGACAGGGCTTTGGCTACACCTTC. This sequence encodes CSVPGQGFGYTF.

This chain joins TRBV5-1 and TRBJ2-1; the D is unclear. This CDR3 spans 12 amino acids. Between the trimmed V and J ends, which lost 2 bases and 9 bases, there was a span of 9 bases. Germline V gives CDR1 SGHRS, CDR2 YFSETQ. The CDR3 region has the DNA TGCGCCAGCAGCTTAGGAAGCCGTGAGCAGTTCTTC. Its protein product is CASSLGSREQFF.

The gene calls are TRBV7-9 and TRBJ2-1; no reliable D call. The CDR3 length is 13 residues. V was trimmed by 6 bases and J by 10 bases, leaving 16 bases between them. CDR1 and CDR2 (germline): SEHNR, FQNEAQ (reference sequence). The CDR3: CASRPSETPEQFF. For the CDR3, the DNA is TGTGCCAGCAGACCCAGTGAGACACCCGAGCAGTTCTTC.

This chain connects TRBV4-1 to TRBJ2-3; 10 bases fit TRBD2. The V and J ends lost 5 bases and 0 bases, in that order; junction bases with no gene match: 8. The CDR3 covers 17 residues. Germline loops: CDR1 MGHRA, CDR2 YSYEKL. CDR3 DNA: TGCGCCAGCAGCGAGCGTACTAGCGGGGATAGCACAGATACGCAGTATTTT. It translates to CASSERTSGDSTDTQYF.

This clonotype was recorded a few times. This chain uses TRBV7-8 with TRBJ2-5; 9 bases line up with TRBD1. CDR1 and CDR2 (germline): SGHVS, FQNEAQ. The CDR3 sequence is 16 residues long. V lost 5 bases to trimming and J lost 1 base; unmatched junction nucleotides: 8. DNA of the CDR3: TGTGCCAGCAGCCAACGCCCGACAGGGGGCCAAGAGACCCAGTACTTC. Residues: CASSQRPTGGQETQYF.

By share, this clonotype counts as medium-sized. Germline is not matched at one junction end, which may reflect a read error. V is TRBV11-3 and J is TRBJ1-2, with unresolved D. Germline CDR1 and CDR2: SGHNT and YENEEA. The CDR3 is 11 amino acids. The CDR3 loop is CASSYTWEVYF. The CDR3 DNA follows: TGTGCCAGCAGTTATACTTGGGAAGTCTACTTC.

The sample holds a few counts of this clonotype. This chain links TRBV7-9 with TRBJ1-1, with 7 bases matching TRBD1. Unmatched junction bases numbered 13, after V lost 5 bases and J lost 10 bases. Germline CDR1 reads SEHNR; CDR2 reads FQNEAQ (reference sequence). This CDR3 has 14 residues. The CDR3 here is CASSPWTGSEGAFF. The DNA of the CDR3 is TGTGCCAGCAGCCCATGGACAGGTTCTGAGGGAGCTTTCTTT.

This chain joins TRBV7-9 and TRBJ1-1; D gene ambiguous. Germline loops: CDR1 SEHNR, CDR2 FQNEAQ (reference sequence). The V gene lost 7 bases and the J gene lost 2 bases, with 11 bases spanning the gap. The CDR3 consists of 13 residues. CDR3 nucleotides: TGTGCCAGCACCGCCCAGCCCAACACTGAAGCTTTCTTT. Protein product: CASTAQPNTEAFF.

This clonotype was observed a handful of times. This sequence joins TRBV12-3 or TRBV12-4 and TRBJ2-7; TRBD1 might be the D (6 bases). The CDR3 sequence is 13 residues long. V shed 3 bases and J shed 7 bases, with 13 bases lying between them. The CDR3 bases are TGTGCCAGCAGTTTTTCAGGGGCCGGAGAGCAGTACTTC. It encodes CASSFSGAGEQYF.

The genes are TRBV6-1 and TRBJ1-2, with 8 bases lining up with TRBD1. The length of the CDR3 is 15 residues. Germline loops: CDR1 MNHNS, CDR2 SASEGT. The trim removed 7 bases at V and 2 bases at J, leaving 9 bases unmatched. The CDR3 sequence: CASTPDRGVNYGYTF. As DNA, the CDR3 is TGTGCCAGCACCCCAGACAGGGGCGTAAACTATGGCTACACCTTC.

This clonotype has only a few counts. V gene TRBV15 combines with J gene TRBJ1-5, with D maybe TRBD1 (6 bases). The CDR3 runs 15 residues. Between the trimmed V and J ends, which lost 1 base and 3 bases, there was a span of 10 bases. Germline V gene data show CDR1 as LNHNV and CDR2 as YYDKDF (reference sequence). CDR3 coding DNA: TGTGCCACCAGCAGAGCTAACAGGGTCAATCAGCCCCAGCATTTT. Amino acid sequence: CATSRANRVNQPQHF.

V is TRBV6-5 and J is TRBJ2-1; D is perhaps TRBD1 (5 bases). V dropped 4 bases and J dropped 10 bases, with 26 bases sitting between them. This CDR3 has 17 residues. Germline CDR1 is MNHEY and CDR2 is SVGAGI. The CDR3 spells CASSSRPREEAYGEQFF. The CDR3 bases are TGTGCCAGCAGTTCACGACCCAGGGAAGAAGCTTACGGGGAGCAGTTCTTC.

This clonotype has a handful of counts. The chain recombines TRBV2 with TRBJ2-7; the match to TRBD1 covers 7 bases. There are 14 residues in the CDR3. In germline, CDR1 is SNHLY, CDR2 FYNNEI. V was pared by 8 bases and J by 1 base, with 8 bases of the junction left unmatched. CDR3 in DNA: TGTGCCAGCCTACCGACAGGGCAGTCCTACGAGCAGTACTTC. This translates into CASLPTGQSYEQYF.

This chain links TRBV4-1 with TRBJ2-3; D not certain. V was clipped by 0 bases and J by 4 bases, with 11 bases between them. Germline V gene sequence: CDR1 MGHRA, CDR2 YSYEKL. The CDR3 is 15 residues long. The DNA for the CDR3 is TGCGCCAGCAGCCAAGAGGATAGAAGGCCAGATACGCAGTATTTT. Amino acids: CASSQEDRRPDTQYF.

The chain employs TRBV2 and TRBJ2-5; TRBD2 matches at 13 bases. This CDR3 region has 15 residues. Germline CDR1 is SNHLY and CDR2 is FYNNEI. V lost 6 bases to trimming and J lost 4 bases; unmatched junction nucleotides: 5. The CDR3 DNA is TGTGCCAGCAGGCCCGGGACTAGCGGGGTAGAGACCCAGTACTTC. This codes for CASRPGTSGVETQYF. Together with reference TRBV2 and TRBJ2-5, the CDR3 gives the full variable domain: EPEVTQTPSHQVTQMGQEVILRCVPISNHLYFYWYRQILGQKVEFLVSFYNNEISEKSEIFDDQFSVERPDGSNFTLKIRSTKLEDSAMYFCASRPGTSGVETQYFGPGTRLLVL.

This clonotype showed up just a few times. The chain links TRBV29-1 to TRBJ2-7, with D possibly called TRBD1 or TRBD2 (5 bases each). The CDR3 is 15 residues long. Trimming cost V 6 bases and J 3 bases, with 21 bases left between them. Germline CDR1 SQVTM, CDR2 ANQGSEA. The CDR3 nucleotides are TGCAGCGTACAAGGGGAGCCCAAGGAAATCTACGAGCAGTACTTC. Its translation: CSVQGEPKEIYEQYF.

The chain has TRBV9 and TRBJ2-7; tentative D call: TRBD1 (6 bases). CDR1 SGDLS and CDR2 YYNGEE come from the germline V gene. The CDR3 runs 14 residues. V lost 2 bases and J lost 2, with 11 bases in between. The CDR3 protein is CASSVGGETYEQYF. CDR3 DNA sequence: TGTGCCAGCAGCGTTGGGGGCGAGACCTACGAGCAGTACTTC.

V is TRBV7-6 and J is TRBJ2-3; D may be TRBD1 (5 bases). The CDR3 is 15 residues long. From germline, CDR1 is SGHVS and CDR2 FNYEAQ. The ends were cut back, 6 bases at V and 0 bases at J, with 13 bases in the middle. Here the CDR3 reads CASRLATASTDTQYF. The CDR3 DNA reads TGTGCCAGCAGACTCGCGACAGCCAGCACAGATACGCAGTATTTT. The full variable domain, with the rest looked up from reference TRBV7-6 and TRBJ2-3, is GAGVSQSPRYKVTKRGQDVALRCDPISGHVSLYWYRQALGQGPEFLTYFNYEAQQDKSGLPNDRFSAERPEGSISTLTIQRTEQRDSAMYRCASRLATASTDTQYFGPGTRLTVL.

This clonotype was seen a few times. This chain links TRBV12-3 or TRBV12-4 with TRBJ2-2, with 12 bases lining up with TRBD2. The trim removed 7 bases at V and 5 bases at J, leaving 5 bases unmatched. This CDR3 has 15 amino acids. CDR3 DNA sequence: TGTGCCAGCACCTTTCTAGCGGGAGGGACCGGGGAGCTGTTTTTT. Translation: CASTFLAGGTGELFF.

This chain joins TRBV29-1 and TRBJ1-2; 11 bases align to TRBD1. The CDR3 is made up of 14 amino acids. Germline trimming cut 5 bases from V and 2 bases from J; bases unmatched to any gene: 4. Germline lookup yields CDR1 SQVTM and CDR2 ANQGSEA. For the CDR3, the DNA is TGCAGCGTTCGGGGGACAGGGGGAAACTATGGCTACACCTTC. This encodes CSVRGTGGNYGYTF.

The CDR3 region has the DNA TGTGCCAGCCCCAAGGGGGGAACGCAGTATTTT. Translation: CASPKGGTQYF. V gene TRBV7-2 combines with J gene TRBJ2-3, with D perhaps assigned TRBD1 or TRBD2 (6 bases each). This CDR3 comprises 11 residues. The V end lost 8 bases, the J end lost 9 bases, and 12 bases lay between the germline ends. Looked up from germline, CDR1 is SGHTA and CDR2 is FQGNSA.